This T cell receptor beta chain was identified during a study of molecular identifiers for immune sequencing clone quantification. Each CDR3 protein gets one entry after TCRdb re-called the PCR reads with MiXCR. The data show some 100,000 distinct CDR3 sequences, 36% seen once. The V and J ends lost 5 bases and 4 bases, in that order; junction bases with no gene match: 8. There are 15 residues in the CDR3. CDR1 is SGHAT, CDR2 FQNNGV, per germline. This clonotype has a handful of counts. The sample comprised naive CD8+ T cells from blood, with Jurkat cell RNA spiked in. Subset of the sample: FACS-sorted CD8+CD4-CCR7+CD45RA+ naive T cells. The chain recombines TRBV11-2 with TRBJ2-7, with 10 bases that match TRBD1. The receptor was isolated from a human donor in good health. Some libraries in this study had Jurkat cell RNA spiked in. The chain's CDR3 is CASSLAGQGWYEQYF. The CDR3 DNA reads as TGTGCCAGCAGCCTGGCGGGACAGGGGTGGTACGAGCAGTACTTC.